A single sample is the source of the 28 T cell receptor beta chains below, sequenced in a study of blood T cell repertoires in COVID-19. Measured with immunoSEQ multiplex PCR; TCRdb has only the in-frame clones, and not every one. The sample lists fewer than 350,000 clones; 65% to 90% were seen once. The sequenced sample was PBMCs or T cells enriched from blood (not recorded which). The receptors shown here come from a woman in her thirties or forties with acute COVID-19.

The J gene is TRBJ2-7, the V gene TRBV5-8; 8 nucleotides line up with TRBD1. The V gene end was trimmed by 4 bases and the J gene end by 1 base; junction bases not matched to a gene: 1. This CDR3 region has 13 residues. The germline V gene has CDR1 SGHTS and CDR2 YDEGEE. CDR3 DNA sequence: TGTGCCAGCAGCCGACAGGGGTCCTACGAGCAGTACTTC. Amino acids: CASSRQGSYEQYF.

The CDR3 DNA reads TGCGCCAGCAGCTTGGACGGGGGGCGTATTCAGCCCCAGCATTTT. Encoded protein: CASSLDGGRIQPQHF. The genes are TRBV5-1 and TRBJ1-5, with D possibly TRBD1 on 6 matching bases. Germline V lookup: CDR1 SGHRS, CDR2 YFSETQ. This CDR3 is built from 15 residues. Trimming removed 0 bases at V and 6 bases at J, with 13 bases between. Using reference TRBV5-1 and TRBJ1-5 for the parts outside the CDR3, the full variable domain is KAGVTQTPRYLIKTRGQQVTLSCSPISGHRSVSWYQQTPGQGLQFLFEYFSETQRNKGNFPGRFSGRQFSNSRSEMNVSTLELGDSALYLCASSLDGGRIQPQHFGDGTRLSIL.

This chain joins TRBV11-2 and TRBJ1-1, with TRBD1 matching 8 bases. The CDR3 is made up of 18 amino acids. V trimming: 2 bases; J trimming: 4 bases; junction bases outside the gene matches: 15. The germline V gene has CDR1 SGHAT and CDR2 FQNNGV. In nucleotides, the CDR3 is TGTGCCAGCAGCTTACGTTGGTTCCAGGGGGCTTTCCTCACTGAAGCTTTCTTT. This codes for CASSLRWFQGAFLTEAFF.

Note on this clone: Other DNA variants within this sample encode the same CDR3. DNA of the CDR3: TGCGCCAGCAGCACCGGACAGATGAACACTGAAGCTTTCTTT. Its protein product is CASSTGQMNTEAFF. The chain joins TRBV5-1 to TRBJ1-1, with D maybe TRBD1 (6 bases). From germline, CDR1 is SGHRS and CDR2 YFSETQ. V lost 4 bases and J lost 0, with 10 bases in between. This CDR3 has 14 amino acids. Full variable domain (rest looked up from reference TRBV5-1 and TRBJ1-1): KAGVTQTPRYLIKTRGQQVTLSCSPISGHRSVSWYQQTPGQGLQFLFEYFSETQRNKGNFPGRFSGRQFSNSRSEMNVSTLELGDSALYLCASSTGQMNTEAFFGQGTRLTVV.

This clone has a single count. This chain links TRBV24-1 with TRBJ2-2; 11 nucleotides line up with TRBD1. The CDR3 is 15 residues long. Germline V gene data show CDR1 as KGHDR and CDR2 as SFDVKD. V trimming: 2 bases; J trimming: 6 bases; junction bases outside the gene matches: 1. CDR3 amino acids: CATSDSGQGAGELFF. CDR3 DNA sequence: TGTGCCACCAGTGATTCGGGACAGGGGGCCGGGGAGCTGTTTTTT.

The chain carries TRBV29-1 and TRBJ2-1, with 7 bases lining up with TRBD2. With 3 bases clipped from V and 3 bases from J, the junction kept 14 bases outside the gene matches. In germline, CDR1 is SQVTM, CDR2 ANQGSEA. The CDR3 extends over 17 amino acids. The CDR3 region is CSVDWGGEITHYNEQFF. The CDR3 region has the DNA TGCAGCGTTGATTGGGGGGGAGAGATTACCCACTACAATGAGCAGTTCTTC.

V usage is TRBV7-2 and J usage is TRBJ1-5; TRBD1 aligns across 10 bases. CDR1 and CDR2 from the germline V gene are SGHTA and FQGNSA. This CDR3 has 16 residues. After removal of 0 bases from V and 7 bases from J, the junction contained 6 bases not matched to a gene. The CDR3 protein is CASSLALRDRGQPQHF. CDR3 in DNA: TGTGCCAGCAGCTTAGCGCTAAGGGACAGGGGCCAGCCCCAGCATTTT.

The V gene is TRBV3-1 (or the pseudogene TRBV3-2), the J gene TRBJ1-6; perhaps TRBD1 as D (5 bases). V shed 2 bases and J shed 2 bases, with 10 bases lying between them. The CDR3 runs 16 residues. The V gene's germline CDR1 is LGHDT and CDR2 YNNKEL (reference sequence). In nucleotides, the CDR3 is TGTGCCAGCAGCCAACAGGGCTCTACCTATAATTCACCCCTCCACTTT. Protein sequence: CASSQQGSTYNSPLHF.

Concerning this clone itself: Other DNA sequences in the same sample also yield this CDR3. CDR3 coding DNA: TGCAGCGTTGCAGGGTCTAACTATGGCTACACCTTC. Protein sequence: CSVAGSNYGYTF. The chain is built from TRBV29-1 and TRBJ1-2, with D tentatively TRBD1 (5 bases). With 4 bases removed from V and 0 bases from J, the gap between germline ends came to 6 bases. Germline loops: CDR1 SQVTM, CDR2 ANQGSEA. The CDR3 is 12 amino acids.

This clone has only a few counts. This sequence joins TRBV18 and TRBJ1-1; no firm D call. Per the germline V gene, CDR1 is KGHSH and CDR2 is LQKENI. Trimming cost V 3 bases and J 3 bases, with 8 bases left between them. The CDR3 extends over 13 amino acids. The CDR3 region has the DNA TGTGCCAGCTCACCCGGGATCGACACTGAAGCTTTCTTT. This sequence encodes CASSPGIDTEAFF.

The gene calls are TRBV5-1 and TRBJ1-2; maybe TRBD1 (6 bases). This CDR3 is 18 amino acids long. Per germline, CDR1 SGHRS and CDR2 YFSETQ. With 4 bases removed from V and 4 bases from J, the gap between germline ends came to 26 bases. The CDR3 loop is CASSPAGGGYRLGYGYTF. CDR3 in DNA: TGCGCCAGCAGCCCGGCGGGAGGGGGATATCGACTTGGCTATGGCTACACCTTC.

This clone showed up just once. The rearrangement uses TRBV27 and TRBJ2-6; tentative D call: TRBD1 (5 bases). CDR1 is MNHEY and CDR2 is SMNVEV in the germline V gene (reference sequence). CDR3 length: 16 amino acids. Trimming shortened V by 0 bases and J by 2 bases, and 8 bases separated the two germline ends. CDR3 in DNA: TGTGCCAGCAGTTTATCCCCCAGGGCTGGGGCCAACGTCCTGACTTTC. It codes for CASSLSPRAGANVLTF. Complete variable domain (other parts from reference TRBV27 and TRBJ2-6): EAQVTQNPRYLITVTGKKLTVTCSQNMNHEYMSWYRQDPGLGLRQIYYSMNVEVTDKGDVPEGYKVSRKEKRNFPLILESPSPNQTSLYFCASSLSPRAGANVLTFGAGSRLTVL.

This rearrangement joins TRBV4-3 to TRBJ1-2, with TRBD1 matching over 7 bases. Trimming cost V 4 bases and J 4 bases; bases outside gene matches: 6. CDR1 is LGHNA and CDR2 is YSLEER in the germline V gene. This CDR3 spans 14 amino acids. CDR3 region: CASSPGGTSYGYTF. The CDR3 DNA reads TGCGCCAGCAGCCCAGGGGGGACGAGCTATGGCTACACCTTC.

This clone was detected once. The chain carries TRBV7-2 and TRBJ2-5, with 7 bases aligning to TRBD2. The CDR3 is 14 amino acids. The J segment lost 4 bases and the V segment lost 2 bases, leaving 4 bases of the junction unmatched. From germline, CDR1 is SGHTA and CDR2 FQGNSA. The CDR3 DNA sequence: TGTGCCAGCAGCTTAAATGGGAGGGGAGAGACCCAGTACTTC. It is translated as CASSLNGRGETQYF.

In its sample, this clone was seen once. The chain employs TRBV13 and TRBJ2-7, with TRBD1 matching over 8 bases. With 7 bases clipped from V and 7 bases from J, the junction kept 9 bases outside the gene matches. The germline V gene has CDR1 PRHDT and CDR2 FYEKMQ (reference sequence). The CDR3 runs 13 residues. This chain's CDR3 is CASTRRQGSEQYF. CDR3 nucleotide sequence: TGTGCCAGCACCCGACGACAGGGGTCGGAGCAGTACTTC. Full variable domain (remainder filled in from reference TRBV13 and TRBJ2-7): AAGVIQSPRHLIKEKRETATLKCYPIPRHDTVYWYQQGPGQDPQFLISFYEKMQSDKGSIPDRFSAQQFSDYHSELNMSSLELGDSALYFCASTRRQGSEQYFGPGTRLTVT.

The rearrangement uses TRBV6-2 or TRBV6-3 and TRBJ1-2, with D perhaps matching TRBD1 (6 bases). Germline CDR1 and CDR2: MNHEY and SVGEGT. The CDR3 has 14 amino acids. Trimming stripped 6 bases from V and 0 bases from J, with 11 bases between. The chain's CDR3 is CASSPTGPNYGYTF. The DNA for the CDR3 is TGTGCCAGCAGCCCGACAGGCCCTAACTATGGCTACACCTTC.

The J gene is TRBJ2-1, the V gene TRBV7-3; 7 bases fit TRBD1. Germline V gives CDR1 SGHTA, CDR2 FQGTGA. This CDR3 is 12 amino acids long. V trimming: 3 bases; J trimming: 8 bases; junction bases outside the gene matches: 1. This CDR3 is CASSFGTDEQFF. For the CDR3, the DNA is TGTGCCAGCAGCTTCGGGACAGATGAGCAGTTCTTC. Full variable domain (missing parts from reference TRBV7-3 and TRBJ2-1): GAGVSQTPSNKVTEKGKYVELRCDPISGHTALYWYRQSLGQGPEFLIYFQGTGAADDSGLPNDRFFAVRPEGSVSTLKIQRTERGDSAVYLCASSFGTDEQFFGPGTRLTVL.

This rearrangement joins TRBV6-2 or TRBV6-3 to TRBJ1-5, with 7 bases identical to TRBD1. The CDR3 is made up of 17 amino acids. Unmatched junction bases numbered 11, after V lost 2 bases and J lost 4 bases. The germline V gene encodes CDR1 MNHEY and CDR2 SVGEGT. CDR3 nucleotides: TGTGCCAGCAGTTACGGGAAGAACAGGGGCTTGAATCAGCCCCAGCATTTT. This sequence encodes CASSYGKNRGLNQPQHF.

This chain links TRBV19 with TRBJ1-2; 10 nucleotides line up with TRBD1. Germline V gives CDR1 LNHDA, CDR2 SQIVND (reference sequence). This CDR3 comprises 14 residues. V was pared by 4 bases and J by 6 bases, with 5 bases of the junction left unmatched. Here the CDR3 reads CASSKGQGFDGYTF. The CDR3 nucleotides read TGTGCCAGTAGTAAGGGACAGGGGTTCGATGGCTACACCTTC.

This sequence joins TRBV5-1 and TRBJ2-3; a possible D gene is TRBD1 (6 bases). The CDR3 runs to 16 residues. From germline, CDR1 is SGHRS and CDR2 YFSETQ. The V gene lost 4 bases and the J gene lost 2 bases, with 17 bases spanning the gap. This CDR3 reads CASSRAGTIHTDTQYF. The CDR3, as DNA: TGCGCCAGCAGCCGGGCCGGGACAATCCACACAGATACGCAGTATTTT.

This sequence joins TRBV2 and TRBJ2-3, with 7 nucleotides matching TRBD1. J gave up 3 bases and V 7 bases, and 7 bases lay outside the gene matches. CDR3 length: 14 amino acids. CDR1 is SNHLY and CDR2 is FYNNEI in the germline V gene. The CDR3 bases are TGTGCCAGCACCCCGGACAGGTGGACAGATACGCAGTATTTT. Residues: CASTPDRWTDTQYF. Full variable domain (rest looked up from reference TRBV2 and TRBJ2-3): EPEVTQTPSHQVTQMGQEVILRCVPISNHLYFYWYRQILGQKVEFLVSFYNNEISEKSEIFDDQFSVERPDGSNFTLKIRSTKLEDSAMYFCASTPDRWTDTQYFGPGTRLTVL.

V gene TRBV4-2 combines with J gene TRBJ1-1, with D perhaps matching TRBD1 (5 bases). Germline V CDR1 and CDR2: LGHNA, YNFKEQ. With 1 base removed from V and 4 bases from J, the gap between germline ends came to 10 bases. The CDR3 is made up of 14 amino acids. For the CDR3, the DNA is TGTGCCAGCAGCCAAGGGGGCGCCGGCACTGAAGCTTTCTTT. As protein: CASSQGGAGTEAFF.

The CDR3 sequence is CASNFAGMKLFF. CDR3 coding DNA: TGTGCCAGTAACTTTGCAGGGATGAAACTGTTTTTT. The rearrangement links TRBV19 to TRBJ1-4; TRBD1 might be the D (5 bases). V was cut by 7 bases and J by 11 bases, with 14 bases left in between. This CDR3 contains 12 residues. The V gene's germline CDR1 is LNHDA and CDR2 SQIVND (reference sequence).

The V and J genes are TRBV6-6 and TRBJ2-1, with 14 bases that match TRBD2. Looked up from germline, CDR1 is MNHNY and CDR2 is SVGAGI (reference sequence). The trim removed 6 bases at V and 6 bases at J, leaving 13 bases unmatched. The CDR3 runs to 18 residues. CDR3 region: CASSRGTSGRGGGNEQFF. The CDR3 DNA follows: TGTGCCAGCAGCCGAGGGACTAGCGGGAGAGGGGGCGGCAATGAGCAGTTCTTC.

CDR3 region: CASSQDLAGRHWGNEQFF. The CDR3 DNA is TGCGCCAGCAGCCAAGATCTGGCCGGGAGACACTGGGGCAATGAGCAGTTCTTC. The chain carries TRBV4-3 and TRBJ2-1; D is possibly TRBD2 (6 bases). CDR1 is LGHNA and CDR2 is YSLEER in the germline V gene. The germline V and J ends were trimmed by 0 bases and 6 bases, with 21 bases remaining between them. The CDR3 length is 18 residues.

The genes are TRBV19 and TRBJ1-2; TRBD1 aligns across 8 bases. The V and J ends lost 1 base and 6 bases, in that order; junction bases with no gene match: 7. Germline values: CDR1 LNHDA, CDR2 SQIVND (reference sequence). The CDR3 is made up of 15 amino acids. CDR3 residues: CASSIGAGGIDGYTF. The CDR3 region has the DNA TGTGCCAGTAGTATAGGGGCAGGGGGCATCGATGGCTACACCTTC.

This chain uses TRBV5-1 with TRBJ1-1; no reliable D call. The ends were cut back, 3 bases at V and 1 base at J, with 16 bases in the middle. Germline CDR1 SGHRS, CDR2 YFSETQ. The CDR3 has 16 residues. The CDR3 DNA follows: TGCGCCAGCAGCTCAACGCGGGCAACACGGAACACTGAAGCTTTCTTT. Protein product: CASSSTRATRNTEAFF.

V is TRBV6-4 and J is TRBJ1-6, with D perhaps matching TRBD1 (5 bases). V was shortened by 4 bases and J by 5 bases, with 12 bases between the two germline ends. Per germline, CDR1 MRHNA and CDR2 SNTAGT. The CDR3 contains 15 residues. The CDR3 reads CASSATRQNNSPLHF. CDR3 nucleotides: TGTGCCAGCAGTGCGACACGACAGAATAATTCACCCCTCCACTTT.